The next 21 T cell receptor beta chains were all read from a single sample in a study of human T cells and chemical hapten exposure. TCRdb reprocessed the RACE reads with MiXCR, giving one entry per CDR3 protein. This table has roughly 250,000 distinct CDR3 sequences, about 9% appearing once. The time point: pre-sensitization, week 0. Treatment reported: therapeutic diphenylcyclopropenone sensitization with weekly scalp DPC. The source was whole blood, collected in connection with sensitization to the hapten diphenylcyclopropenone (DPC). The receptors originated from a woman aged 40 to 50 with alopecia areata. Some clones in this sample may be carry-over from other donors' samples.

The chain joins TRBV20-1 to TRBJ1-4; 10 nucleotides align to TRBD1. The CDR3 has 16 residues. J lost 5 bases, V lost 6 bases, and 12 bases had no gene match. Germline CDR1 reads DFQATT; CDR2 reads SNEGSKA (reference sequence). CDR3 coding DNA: TGCAGTGCCAGGGACAGGGGAGCCTCTACGAATGAAAAACTGTTTTTT. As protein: CSARDRGASTNEKLFF.

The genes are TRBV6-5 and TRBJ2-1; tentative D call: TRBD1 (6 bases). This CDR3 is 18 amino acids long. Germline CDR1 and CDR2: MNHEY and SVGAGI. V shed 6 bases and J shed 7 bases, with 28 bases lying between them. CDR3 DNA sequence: TGTGCCAGCAGCCATTACTTCGCTTTACGAATCAGGGGTAATGAGCAGTTCTTC. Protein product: CASSHYFALRIRGNEQFF.

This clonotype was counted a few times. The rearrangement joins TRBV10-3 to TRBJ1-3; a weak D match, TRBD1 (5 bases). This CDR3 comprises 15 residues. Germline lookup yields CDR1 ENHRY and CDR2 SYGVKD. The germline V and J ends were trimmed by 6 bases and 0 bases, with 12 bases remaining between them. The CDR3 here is CAISGDSRSGNTIYF. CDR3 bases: TGTGCCATCAGCGGAGACAGCCGCTCTGGAAACACCATATATTTT.

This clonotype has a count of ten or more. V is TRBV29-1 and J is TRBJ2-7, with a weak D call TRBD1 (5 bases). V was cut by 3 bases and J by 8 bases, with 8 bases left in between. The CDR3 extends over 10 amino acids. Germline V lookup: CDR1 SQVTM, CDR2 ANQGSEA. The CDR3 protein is CSVDAGKQYF. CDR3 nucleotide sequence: TGCAGCGTTGATGCAGGGAAGCAGTACTTC.

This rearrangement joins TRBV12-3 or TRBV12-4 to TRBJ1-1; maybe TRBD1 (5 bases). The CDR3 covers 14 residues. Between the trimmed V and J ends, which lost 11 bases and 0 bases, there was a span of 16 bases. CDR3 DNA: TGTGCCGTCGGTTGGGGCTACATGAACACTGAAGCTTTCTTT. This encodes CAVGWGYMNTEAFF.

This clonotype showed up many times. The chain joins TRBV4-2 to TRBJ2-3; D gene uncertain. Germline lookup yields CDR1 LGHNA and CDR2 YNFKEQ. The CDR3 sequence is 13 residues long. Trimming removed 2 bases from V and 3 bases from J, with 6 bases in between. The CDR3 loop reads CASSQRITDTQYF. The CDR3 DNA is TGTGCCAGCAGCCAACGCATAACAGATACGCAGTATTTT.

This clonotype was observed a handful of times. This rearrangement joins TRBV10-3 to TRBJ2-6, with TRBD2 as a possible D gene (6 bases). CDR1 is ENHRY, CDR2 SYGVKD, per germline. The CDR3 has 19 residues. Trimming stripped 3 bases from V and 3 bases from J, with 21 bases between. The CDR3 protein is CAISDLGNPTSGGANVLTF. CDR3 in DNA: TGTGCCATCAGTGATCTAGGGAACCCGACTAGTGGTGGGGCCAACGTCCTGACTTTC.

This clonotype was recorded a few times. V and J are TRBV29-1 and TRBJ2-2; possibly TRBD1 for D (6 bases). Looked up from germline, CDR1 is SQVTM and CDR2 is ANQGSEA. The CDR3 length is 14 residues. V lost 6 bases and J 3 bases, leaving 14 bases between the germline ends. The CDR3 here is CSVRGHRDTGELFF. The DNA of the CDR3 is TGCAGCGTGAGGGGACATCGAGACACCGGGGAGCTGTTTTTT.

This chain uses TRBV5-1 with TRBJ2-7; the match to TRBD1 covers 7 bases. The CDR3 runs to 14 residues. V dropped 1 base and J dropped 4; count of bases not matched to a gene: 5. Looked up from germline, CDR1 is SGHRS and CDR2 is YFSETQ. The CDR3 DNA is TGCGCCAGCAGCTTGCAGGGGGATGGTTACGAGCAGTACTTC. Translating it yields CASSLQGDGYEQYF.

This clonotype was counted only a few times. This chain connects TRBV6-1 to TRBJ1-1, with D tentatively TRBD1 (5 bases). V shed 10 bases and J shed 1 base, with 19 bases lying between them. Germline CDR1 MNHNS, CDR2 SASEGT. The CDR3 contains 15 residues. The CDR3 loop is CATDPRGGSNTEAFF. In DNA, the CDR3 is TGTGCCACCGATCCTCGTGGGGGGTCGAACACTGAAGCTTTCTTT.

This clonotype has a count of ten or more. CDR3 sequence (DNA): TGTGCCAGCAGTTTTCGGCACCTGAACACTGAAGCTTTCTTT. It codes for CASSFRHLNTEAFF. V and J are TRBV28 and TRBJ1-1; D is unresolved. CDR1 MDHEN and CDR2 SYDVKM come from the germline V gene. This CDR3 region has 14 residues. Trimming took off 3 bases at V and 0 bases at J, with 8 bases between the two ends.

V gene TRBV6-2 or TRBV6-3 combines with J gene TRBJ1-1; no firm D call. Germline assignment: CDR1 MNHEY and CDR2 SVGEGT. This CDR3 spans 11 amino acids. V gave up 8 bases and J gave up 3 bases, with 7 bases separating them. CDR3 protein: CASADHTEAFF. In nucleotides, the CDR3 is TGTGCCAGCGCGGATCACACTGAAGCTTTCTTT.

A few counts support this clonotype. The CDR3 spells CASSYGAQYF. CDR3 nucleotide sequence: TGTGCCAGCAGTTACGGTGCGCAGTATTTT. The V call is TRBV6-2 or TRBV6-3, the J call TRBJ2-3; D uncertain. Germline V gene data show CDR1 as MNHEY and CDR2 as SVGEGT. The V gene lost 2 bases and the J gene lost 10 bases, with 4 bases spanning the gap. This CDR3 comprises 10 residues.

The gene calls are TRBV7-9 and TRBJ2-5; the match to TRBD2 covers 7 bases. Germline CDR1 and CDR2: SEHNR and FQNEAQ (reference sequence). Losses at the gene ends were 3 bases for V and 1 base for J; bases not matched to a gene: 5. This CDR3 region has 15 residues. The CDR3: CASSFAGVLQETQYF. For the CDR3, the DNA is TGTGCCAGCAGCTTCGCGGGGGTACTCCAAGAGACCCAGTACTTC.

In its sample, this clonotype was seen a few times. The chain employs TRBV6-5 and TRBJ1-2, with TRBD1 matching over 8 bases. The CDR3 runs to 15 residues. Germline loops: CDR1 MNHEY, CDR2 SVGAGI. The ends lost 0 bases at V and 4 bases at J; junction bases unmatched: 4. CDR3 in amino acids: CASSYSTGAGYGYTF. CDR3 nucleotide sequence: TGTGCCAGCAGTTACTCGACAGGGGCAGGCTATGGCTACACCTTC.

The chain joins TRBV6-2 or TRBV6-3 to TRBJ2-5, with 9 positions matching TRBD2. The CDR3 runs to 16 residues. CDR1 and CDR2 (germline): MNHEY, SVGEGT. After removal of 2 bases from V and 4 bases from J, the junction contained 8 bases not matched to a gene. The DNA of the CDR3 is TGTGCCAGCAGTTACGGTGATAGCGGGAGTGGAGAGACCCAGTACTTC. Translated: CASSYGDSGSGETQYF.

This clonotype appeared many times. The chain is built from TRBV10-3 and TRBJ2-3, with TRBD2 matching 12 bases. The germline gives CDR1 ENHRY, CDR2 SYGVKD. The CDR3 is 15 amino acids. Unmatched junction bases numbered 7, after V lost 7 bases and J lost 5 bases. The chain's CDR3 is CAITSGLAGGDTQYF. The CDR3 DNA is TGTGCCATCACCTCGGGACTAGCGGGCGGAGATACGCAGTATTTT.

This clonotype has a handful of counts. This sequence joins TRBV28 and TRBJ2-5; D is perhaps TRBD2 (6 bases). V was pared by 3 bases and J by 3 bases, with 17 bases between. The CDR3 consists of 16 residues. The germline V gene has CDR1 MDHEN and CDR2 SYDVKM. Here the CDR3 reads CASSFRREANKETQYF. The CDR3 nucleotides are TGTGCCAGCAGTTTTAGGAGGGAGGCAAATAAAGAGACCCAGTACTTC.

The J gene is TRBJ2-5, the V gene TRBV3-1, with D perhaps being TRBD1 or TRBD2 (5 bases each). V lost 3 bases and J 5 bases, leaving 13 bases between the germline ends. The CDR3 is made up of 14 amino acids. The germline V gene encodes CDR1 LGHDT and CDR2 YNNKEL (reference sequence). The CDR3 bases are TGTGCCAGCAGCCATCCCGGGACGCAGGAGACCCAGTACTTC. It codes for CASSHPGTQETQYF.

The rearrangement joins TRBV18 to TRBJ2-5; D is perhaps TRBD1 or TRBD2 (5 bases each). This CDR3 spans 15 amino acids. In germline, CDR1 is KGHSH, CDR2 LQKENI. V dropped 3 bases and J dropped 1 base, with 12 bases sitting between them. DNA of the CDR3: TGTGCCAGCTCACCGAGGGACGGCACCCAAGAGACCCAGTACTTC. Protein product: CASSPRDGTQETQYF.

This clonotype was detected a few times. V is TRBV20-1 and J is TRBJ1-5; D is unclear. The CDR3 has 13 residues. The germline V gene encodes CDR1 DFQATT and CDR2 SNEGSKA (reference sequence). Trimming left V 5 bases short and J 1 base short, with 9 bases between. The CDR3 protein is CSAVLGSNQPQHF. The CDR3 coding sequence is TGCAGTGCTGTTCTAGGCAGCAATCAGCCCCAGCATTTT.